This entry lists 3 T cell receptor beta chains sequenced from one sample in a study of patients and donors after allogeneic stem cell transplantation. TCRdb re-called the RT-PCR reads with MiXCR, one entry per CDR3 protein. The sample holds about a million distinct CDR3 sequences, 18% seen once. Sequencing was carried out using blood, either unsorted or a sorted T cell fraction (not recorded which). The source of these receptors is a human donor who was either an allogeneic HSCT recipient or a stem cell or donor lymphocyte infusion donor (not recorded which). It is not recorded whose cells these are; they may come from a transplant donor.

This chain joins TRBV15 and TRBJ2-5; D might be TRBD1 (5 bases). With 5 bases removed from V and 1 base from J, the gap between germline ends came to 11 bases. The V gene's germline CDR1 is LNHNV and CDR2 YYDKDF (reference sequence). The CDR3 covers 14 residues. The CDR3 DNA is TGTGCCACCAGCCTTCAAGGGGCCCAAGAGACCCAGTACTTC. Translation: CATSLQGAQETQYF.

This chain joins TRBV4-3 and TRBJ1-2; D unresolved. CDR1 LGHNA and CDR2 YSLEER come from the germline V gene. Trimming cost V 0 bases and J 4 bases, with 15 bases left between them. The CDR3 extends over 16 amino acids. CDR3: CASSQDLFYTSYGYTF. The CDR3 region has the DNA TGCGCCAGCAGCCAAGATCTATTCTACACCAGCTATGGCTACACCTTC.

The chain's CDR3 is CSARSPTGRADTQYF. The CDR3 DNA sequence: TGCAGTGCGCGGAGCCCGACAGGAAGGGCAGATACGCAGTATTTT. The rearrangement joins TRBV20-1 to TRBJ2-3; D possibly corresponds to TRBD1 (6 bases). The ends were cut back, 6 bases at V and 4 bases at J, with 20 bases in the middle. CDR1 and CDR2 (germline): DFQATT, SNEGSKA (reference sequence). This CDR3 is 15 amino acids long.